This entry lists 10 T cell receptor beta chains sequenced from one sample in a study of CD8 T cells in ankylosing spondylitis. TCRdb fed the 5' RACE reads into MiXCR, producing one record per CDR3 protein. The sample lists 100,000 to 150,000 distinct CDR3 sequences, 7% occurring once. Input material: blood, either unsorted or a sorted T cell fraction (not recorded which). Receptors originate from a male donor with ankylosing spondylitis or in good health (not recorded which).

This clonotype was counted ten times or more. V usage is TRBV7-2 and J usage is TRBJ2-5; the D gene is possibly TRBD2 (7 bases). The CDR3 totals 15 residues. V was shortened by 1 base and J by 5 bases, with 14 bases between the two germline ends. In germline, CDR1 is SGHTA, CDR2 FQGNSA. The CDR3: CASSLVRRGAETQYF. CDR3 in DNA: TGTGCCAGCAGCTTAGTACGTCGGGGGGCGGAGACCCAGTACTTC. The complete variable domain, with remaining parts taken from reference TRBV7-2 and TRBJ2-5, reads GAGVSQSPSNKVTEKGKDVELRCDPISGHTALYWYRQSLGQGLEFLIYFQGNSAPDKSGLPSDRFSAERTGGSVSTLTIQRTQQEDSAVYLCASSLVRRGAETQYFGPGTRLLVL.

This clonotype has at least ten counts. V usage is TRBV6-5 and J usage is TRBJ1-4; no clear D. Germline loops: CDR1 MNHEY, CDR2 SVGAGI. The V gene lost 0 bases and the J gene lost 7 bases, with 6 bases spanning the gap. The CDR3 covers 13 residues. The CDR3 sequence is CASSYSFFEKLFF. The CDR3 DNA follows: TGTGCCAGCAGTTACTCGTTTTTTGAAAAACTGTTTTTT.

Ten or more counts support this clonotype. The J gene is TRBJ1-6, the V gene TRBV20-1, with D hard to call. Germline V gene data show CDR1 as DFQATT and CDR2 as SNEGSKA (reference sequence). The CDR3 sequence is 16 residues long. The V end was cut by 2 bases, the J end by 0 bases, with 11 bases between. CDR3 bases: TGCAGTGCTAGAATGACACGGAGCTCCTATAATTCACCCCTCCACTTT. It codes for CSARMTRSSYNSPLHF.

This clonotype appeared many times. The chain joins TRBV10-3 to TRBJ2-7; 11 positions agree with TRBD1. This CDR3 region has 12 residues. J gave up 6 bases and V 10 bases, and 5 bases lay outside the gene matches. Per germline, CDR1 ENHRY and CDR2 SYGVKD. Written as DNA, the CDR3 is TGTGCCAGCGGGACAGGGGGGATCGAGCAGTACTTC. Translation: CASGTGGIEQYF.

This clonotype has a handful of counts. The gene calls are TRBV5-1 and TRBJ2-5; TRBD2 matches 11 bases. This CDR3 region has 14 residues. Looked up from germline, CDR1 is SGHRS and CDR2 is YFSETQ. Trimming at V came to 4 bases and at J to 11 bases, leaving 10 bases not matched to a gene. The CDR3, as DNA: TGCGCCAGCAGCAGTAGCGGGGGGGCTTTCTGGCAGTACTTC. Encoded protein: CASSSSGGAFWQYF.

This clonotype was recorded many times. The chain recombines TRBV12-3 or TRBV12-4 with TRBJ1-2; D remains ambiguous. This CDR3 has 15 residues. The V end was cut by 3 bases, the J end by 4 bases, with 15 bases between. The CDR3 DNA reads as TGTGCCAGCAGTTTCTCGGGTAAGCGGTTCTATGGCTACACCTTC. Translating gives CASSFSGKRFYGYTF.

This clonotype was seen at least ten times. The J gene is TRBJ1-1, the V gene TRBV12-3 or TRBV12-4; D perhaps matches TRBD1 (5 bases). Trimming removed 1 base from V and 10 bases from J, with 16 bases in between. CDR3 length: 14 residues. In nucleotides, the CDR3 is TGTGCCAGCAGTTTAGGGGGACCCAAAATTGGAGCTTTCTTT. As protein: CASSLGGPKIGAFF.

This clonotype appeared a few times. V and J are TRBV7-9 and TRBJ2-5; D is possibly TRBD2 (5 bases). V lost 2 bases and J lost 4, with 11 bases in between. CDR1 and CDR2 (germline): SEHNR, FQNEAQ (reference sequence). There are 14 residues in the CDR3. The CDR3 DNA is TGTGCCAGCAGCTTACGAGCGGATGGAGAGACCCAGTACTTC. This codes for CASSLRADGETQYF.

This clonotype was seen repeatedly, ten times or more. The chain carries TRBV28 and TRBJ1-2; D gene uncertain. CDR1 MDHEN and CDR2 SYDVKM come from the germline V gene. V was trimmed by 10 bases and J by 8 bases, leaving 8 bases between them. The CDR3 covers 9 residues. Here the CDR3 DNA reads TGTGCCACCGAACAGGGCTACACCTTC. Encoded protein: CATEQGYTF.

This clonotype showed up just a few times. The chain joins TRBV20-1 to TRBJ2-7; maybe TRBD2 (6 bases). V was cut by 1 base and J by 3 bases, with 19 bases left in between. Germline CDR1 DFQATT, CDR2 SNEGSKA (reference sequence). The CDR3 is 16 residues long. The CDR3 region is CSARVAPFWGGYEQYF. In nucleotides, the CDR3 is TGCAGTGCTAGAGTGGCCCCTTTTTGGGGAGGCTACGAGCAGTACTTC.